What follows is one TCR beta chain and its context. The target antigen is unknown. The data were obtained in a study of tumor-infiltrating lymphocytes in primary liver carcinoma. Study-level points and caveats: Pairs of tumor regions overlapped more than tumor-adjacent and tumor-blood pairs did.

Extraction also yielded germline DNA, while blood RNA was obtained from unsorted whole blood. The template, approximately 500 ng total RNA, yielded TCR beta cDNA made with a constant-region primer. Modified slightly, ARM-PCR produced TCR beta libraries over three nested multiplex PCR rounds. TCRdb fed the multiplex PCR reads into MiXCR, producing one record per CDR3 protein. The table lists 300,000 to 400,000 distinct CDR3 sequences, approximately 64% of them singletons. This clonotype was obtained from a man aged 40-49 years with primary liver carcinoma and hepatitis B virus infection. Sample: peripheral blood.

The CDR3 DNA sequence: TGTGCCAGTAGGTTCGGGACAGGGGCCTACGAGCAGTACTTC. Its translation is CASRFGTGAYEQYF. This rearrangement joins TRBV11-2 to TRBJ2-7; 10 nucleotides agree with TRBD1. This CDR3 has 14 residues. V lost 9 bases and J lost 2; bases outside the gene matches: 7. Germline values: CDR1 SGHAT, CDR2 FQNNGV.